One sample yielded the 7 T cell receptor beta chains listed below, sequenced in a study of cytotoxic CD8 clonotypes in ibrutinib-treated CLL. Data came from immunoSEQ multiplex PCR; TCRdb stores just in-frame clones and leaves some out. The sample lists around 150,000 clones, 80% occurring once. The specimen comprised PBMCs, sampled after 36 months of ibrutinib treatment. All receptors derive from a human donor with chronic lymphocytic leukemia.

The chain carries TRBV29-1 and TRBJ2-5; 9 positions agree with TRBD2. The V gene end was trimmed by 4 bases and the J gene end by 0 bases; junction bases not matched to a gene: 6. This CDR3 region has 15 residues. Germline loops: CDR1 SQVTM, CDR2 ANQGSEA. The CDR3 DNA sequence: TGCAGCGTTGTGTGGCTAGCGGGAAACCAAGAGACCCAGTACTTC. Protein: CSVVWLAGNQETQYF.

The genes are TRBV5-6 and TRBJ2-4, with D tentatively TRBD1 or TRBD2 (5 bases each). Trimming took off 5 bases at V and 8 bases at J, with 14 bases between the two ends. Germline assignment: CDR1 SGHDT and CDR2 YYEEEE. The CDR3 spans 13 residues. DNA for the CDR3: TGTGCCAGCAGGCTGTGGGGGTCGGACATTCAGTACTTC. Translated: CASRLWGSDIQYF.

The chain is built from TRBV7-8 and TRBJ1-2; TRBD1 matches 7 bases. CDR3 length: 15 amino acids. CDR1 and CDR2 (germline): SGHVS, FQNEAQ. J lost 4 bases, V lost 5 bases, and 10 bases had no gene match. DNA for the CDR3: TGTGCCAGCAGCATTAATACAGGGGCGCTCTATGGCTACACCTTC. The encoded protein is CASSINTGALYGYTF.

Points on this clone: Its ends do not fully match the called genes, so a read error is possible. The V call is TRBV6-5, the J call TRBJ1-6; TRBD1 agrees at 11 bases. This CDR3 contains 15 residues. CDR1 and CDR2 (germline): MNHEY, SVGAGI. CDR3 amino acids: CAISDWTGGGSPLHF. The CDR3 DNA follows: TGTGCCATCAGTGACTGGACAGGGGGCGGTTCACCCCTCCACTTT.

V usage is TRBV27 and J usage is TRBJ2-3; D is ambiguous. The V end was cut by 5 bases, the J end by 0 bases, with 9 bases between. This CDR3 spans 14 amino acids. Germline V CDR1 and CDR2: MNHEY, SMNVEV (reference sequence). The CDR3 DNA follows: TGTGCCAGCAGTCTTCGATATAGCACAGATACGCAGTATTTT. It yields the protein CASSLRYSTDTQYF.

This clone has only a few counts. The chain joins TRBV30 to TRBJ2-5, with D possibly being TRBD2 (5 bases). Germline V gene lookup returns CDR1 GTSNPN and CDR2 SVGIG (reference sequence). V was cut by 2 bases and J by 10 bases, with 17 bases left in between. The CDR3 has 13 amino acids. For the CDR3, the DNA is TGTGCCTGGAGTCGGGGTCATGAGAGAAGCCAGTACTTC. Translating it yields CAWSRGHERSQYF.

The CDR3 loop reads CASSLLSSYNSPLHF. Here the CDR3 DNA reads TGTGCCAGCAGCTTATTAAGCTCCTATAATTCACCCCTCCACTTT. The chain links TRBV7-9 to TRBJ1-6; no clear D gene. There are 15 residues in the CDR3. Germline V gene data show CDR1 as SEHNR and CDR2 as FQNEAQ (reference sequence). The germline V and J ends were trimmed by 2 bases and 0 bases, with 5 bases remaining between them.